The 15 T cell receptor beta chains in this list originate from one sample, sequenced in a study of CD8+ T cells in alopecia areata. Following RNA extraction, reverse transcription yielded cDNA that acted as the sequencing template. The repertoire was sequenced with immunoSEQ multiplex PCR; TCRdb's copy has only in-frame clones and lacks some. Here the sample spans some 160,000 clones, approximately 65% being singletons. Sequenced material: CD8+ T cells sorted from blood. The receptors were gathered from a human donor in good health.

The chain has TRBV27 and TRBJ1-2; D is unclear. Trimming removed 2 bases from V and 3 bases from J, with 7 bases in between. This CDR3 spans 13 amino acids. Germline V gives CDR1 MNHEY, CDR2 SMNVEV (reference sequence). The CDR3 is CASSLGTDYGYTF. The DNA of the CDR3 is TGTGCCAGCAGTTTAGGCACCGACTATGGCTACACCTTC.

The V call is TRBV10-3, the J call TRBJ2-7; 8 positions match TRBD1. V was pared by 7 bases and J by 2 bases, with 10 bases of the junction left unmatched. The CDR3 extends over 15 amino acids. Germline assignment: CDR1 ENHRY and CDR2 SYGVKD. The CDR3 nucleotides are TGTGCCATCACCATGGACCGGGACAGGCCCTACGAGCAGTACTTC. The encoded protein is CAITMDRDRPYEQYF.

The chain links TRBV7-9 to TRBJ2-7, with TRBD2 identical over 8 bases. Trimming removed 6 bases from V and 7 bases from J; junction bases left unmatched: 14. The CDR3 extends over 15 amino acids. The V gene's germline CDR1 is SEHNR and CDR2 FQNEAQ (reference sequence). The DNA for the CDR3 is TGTGCCAGCAGTTCCGCGGGACTAGAGGCGGGAGAGCAGTACTTC. Its protein is CASSSAGLEAGEQYF.

The chain uses TRBV12-5 and TRBJ2-7; D tentatively fits TRBD1 or TRBD2 (6 bases each). Trimming took 9 bases from V and 6 from J, leaving 18 bases between them. The CDR3 extends over 13 amino acids. Germline assignment: CDR1 LGHNT and CDR2 FRNRAP. The CDR3 bases are TGTGCTAGCGGGGGCATAGATTCCCTCGAGCAGTACTTC. Protein: CASGGIDSLEQYF.

This clone was detected once. The chain carries TRBV9 and TRBJ2-1; 14 bases agree with TRBD2. This CDR3 is built from 15 residues. Germline V gene sequence: CDR1 SGDLS, CDR2 YYNGEE. The ends lost 3 bases at V and 7 bases at J; junction bases unmatched: 3. DNA of the CDR3: TGTGCCAGCAGCGCCCGGACTAGCGGGAGGAATGAGCAGTTCTTC. Protein sequence: CASSARTSGRNEQFF.

The chain employs TRBV7-8 and TRBJ2-7; 7 positions match TRBD2. CDR1 and CDR2 from the germline V gene are SGHVS and FQNEAQ. The CDR3 runs to 15 residues. V shed 4 bases, J shed 0 bases, and the junction held 6 bases outside the gene matches. CDR3 amino acids: CASSYESSGSYEQYF. The CDR3 nucleotides are TGTGCCAGCAGCTATGAATCTAGCGGCTCCTACGAGCAGTACTTC.

The CDR3 nucleotides are TGTGCCAGCAACGACCACCCAGGGACGGGCTCCTACGAGCAGTACTTC. This gives the protein CASNDHPGTGSYEQYF. This chain joins TRBV5-6 and TRBJ2-7; either TRBD1 or TRBD2 may supply D (5 bases each). The CDR3 is made up of 16 amino acids. Trimming removed 6 bases from V and 0 bases from J, with 19 bases in between. Germline V gene lookup returns CDR1 SGHDT and CDR2 YYEEEE.

This rearrangement joins TRBV6-5 to TRBJ1-5, with 7 bases matching TRBD1. CDR3 length: 15 amino acids. Per germline, CDR1 MNHEY and CDR2 SVGAGI. V dropped 7 bases and J dropped 0; count of bases not matched to a gene: 6. CDR3 coding DNA: TGTGCCAGCAATTCGGACAGGAATAGCAATCAGCCCCAGCATTTT. Translation: CASNSDRNSNQPQHF.

This clone was detected only once. The chain combines TRBV30 with TRBJ2-3; 9 nucleotides agree with TRBD1. Trimming took 8 bases from V and 1 from J; bases not matched to a gene: 13. Germline V lookup: CDR1 GTSNPN, CDR2 SVGIG (reference sequence). The CDR3 length is 16 residues. The CDR3 region is CANWGRRTGGTDTQYF. The CDR3 nucleotides are TGTGCCAACTGGGGGCGAAGGACAGGGGGCACAGATACGCAGTATTTT. Complete variable domain (other parts from reference TRBV30 and TRBJ2-3): SQTIHQWPATLVQPVGSPLSLECTVEGTSNPNLYWYRQAAGRGLQLLFYSVGIGQISSEVPQNLSASRPQDRQFILSSKKLLLSDSGFYLCANWGRRTGGTDTQYFGPGTRLTVL.

V is TRBV29-1 and J is TRBJ2-2; 7 positions agree with TRBD1. After removal of 6 bases from V and 1 base from J, the junction contained 5 bases not matched to a gene. CDR1 SQVTM and CDR2 ANQGSEA come from the germline V gene. The CDR3 loop spans 14 amino acids. The CDR3, as DNA: TGCAGCGTACAACAGGGGTGGAACACCGGGGAGCTGTTTTTT. As protein: CSVQQGWNTGELFF.

The CDR3 nucleotides are TGTGCCACCTACACTCTCACGGAGACCCAGTACTTC. Translation gives CATYTLTETQYF. The chain has TRBV6-1 and TRBJ2-5, with D unresolved. V dropped 10 bases and J dropped 5 bases, with 14 bases sitting between them. Germline CDR1 and CDR2: MNHNS and SASEGT. The CDR3 has 12 amino acids.

This clone was found a few times. The gene calls are TRBV27 and TRBJ2-5; 13 nucleotides line up with TRBD2. The germline gives CDR1 MNHEY, CDR2 SMNVEV (reference sequence). The trim removed 5 bases at V and 1 base at J, leaving 4 bases unmatched. The CDR3 length is 16 residues. The CDR3 sequence is CASSKRLAGGQETQYF. CDR3 sequence (DNA): TGTGCCAGCAGTAAAAGACTAGCGGGAGGCCAAGAGACCCAGTACTTC.

This clone has a single count. The V gene is TRBV5-4, the J gene TRBJ2-7; the D is unclear. Trimming left V 1 base short and J 3 bases short, with 5 bases between. CDR1 and CDR2 (germline): SGHNT, YYREEE (reference sequence). This CDR3 has 12 amino acids. The CDR3 DNA reads as TGTGCCAGCAGCTTGATGGGCTACGAGCAGTACTTC. Protein: CASSLMGYEQYF. The variable domain in full, with the rest retrieved from reference TRBV5-4 and TRBJ2-7, is ETGVTQSPTHLIKTRGQQVTLRCSSQSGHNTVSWYQQALGQGPQFIFQYYREEENGRGNFPPRFSGLQFPNYSSELNVNALELDDSALYLCASSLMGYEQYFGPGTRLTVT.

A few counts support this clone. The chain has TRBV27 and TRBJ2-1, with 7 nucleotides matching TRBD2. V was pared by 8 bases and J by 4 bases, with 2 bases of the junction left unmatched. The germline gives CDR1 MNHEY, CDR2 SMNVEV (reference sequence). CDR3 length equals 12 residues. Written as DNA, the CDR3 is TGTGCCAGCGGGACTACATACAATGAGCAGTTCTTC. Protein sequence: CASGTTYNEQFF.

The chain joins TRBV7-6 to TRBJ2-1; D remains ambiguous. V lost 5 bases, J lost 5 bases, and 10 bases lay in between. Germline assignment: CDR1 SGHVS and CDR2 FNYEAQ. The CDR3 is made up of 13 amino acids. The CDR3 is CASSPMAHNEQFF. Written as DNA, the CDR3 is TGTGCCAGCAGCCCCATGGCACACAATGAGCAGTTCTTC. The whole variable domain, remainder taken from reference TRBV7-6 and TRBJ2-1, is GAGVSQSPRYKVTKRGQDVALRCDPISGHVSLYWYRQALGQGPEFLTYFNYEAQQDKSGLPNDRFSAERPEGSISTLTIQRTEQRDSAMYRCASSPMAHNEQFFGPGTRLTVL.